These 2 T cell receptor beta chains were sequenced from one sample in a study of T-cell memory formation after mild COVID-19. From the 5' RACE reads, TCRdb called clonotypes with MiXCR, one entry per CDR3 protein. The sample holds around 370,000 distinct CDR3 sequences, roughly 21% seen once. Sequencing was done on a sample of PBMCs or a T cell subset sorted from them (not recorded which). These receptors were taken from an adult woman who had mild COVID-19 (a few samples of this study predate the infection). Cell type and time point are not known.

This clonotype appeared a few times. CDR3 in DNA: TGTGCCAGCAGACGACAGGGTCCGGCTTTCTTT. Protein: CASRRQGPAFF. The V gene is TRBV12-3 or TRBV12-4, the J gene TRBJ1-1, with 7 positions matching TRBD1. The CDR3 is 11 amino acids. V was pared by 6 bases and J by 11 bases, with 6 bases of the junction left unmatched.

This chain links TRBV5-1 with TRBJ2-2; 9 bases map to TRBD2. The CDR3 consists of 18 residues. The V segment lost 5 bases and the J segment 5 bases; nucleotides outside the gene matches: 16. Germline V gives CDR1 SGHRS, CDR2 YFSETQ. The CDR3 coding sequence is TGCGCCAGCAGTCGGAGAGGACTAGCGTTTGTTGATACCGGGGAGCTGTTTTTT. Translated: CASSRRGLAFVDTGELFF. The variable domain in full, with the rest retrieved from reference TRBV5-1 and TRBJ2-2, is KAGVTQTPRYLIKTRGQQVTLSCSPISGHRSVSWYQQTPGQGLQFLFEYFSETQRNKGNFPGRFSGRQFSNSRSEMNVSTLELGDSALYLCASSRRGLAFVDTGELFFGEGSRLTVL.